Listed here is a single TCR beta chain. What it binds is not known. A junction end diverges from the germline sequence, so it may reflect a read error. Vbeta (60) and Jbeta (13) primers were used in the PCR. Generated by immunoSEQ multiplex PCR, the TCRdb table keeps only in-frame clones and is missing some. This sample contains about 200,000 clones. The sample is drawn from a study of cytomegalovirus exposure and HLA in healthy donors. CDR1 is MDHEN, CDR2 SYDVKM, per germline. The CDR3 length is 15 residues. General observations from the study: In an earlier analysis, in approximately 630 donors, most V segments appeared productive either ~90% or ~30% of the time. Within the data, a cluster of highly shared sequence variants was likely a sequencing artifact. Equally common other TCR beta chains were less clonally expanded than HLA-associated ones, a later analysis found.

The sequence derives from a girl aged 2 to 10 in good health and CMV-seropositive. Sample: PBMCs. The chain uses TRBV28 and TRBJ2-1; 11 positions match TRBD2. The CDR3 spells CVSSLRLAGGNEQFF. The CDR3 coding sequence is TGTGTCAGCAGTTTGCGGCTAGCGGGAGGTAATGAGCAGTTCTTC.